Below, one T cell receptor beta chain is given with its context. The data are from a study of blood T cell repertoires in COVID-19. Germline V CDR1 and CDR2: LNHDA, SQIVND (reference sequence). Between the trimmed V and J ends, which lost 2 bases and 10 bases, there was a span of 14 bases. This CDR3 has 14 residues. TCRdb's table, derived via immunoSEQ multiplex PCR, lists solely in-frame clones and lacks some. The repertoire holds under 300,000 clones, with roughly 80% as singletons. This clonotype was obtained from a woman aged 18-30 years with acute or convalescent COVID-19. The V gene is TRBV19, the J gene TRBJ1-4, with unresolved D. Sample: peripheral blood. The CDR3 bases are TGTGCCAGTAGTATACTGCCCACCGGCGGAAAACTGTTTTTT. Residues: CASSILPTGGKLFF.